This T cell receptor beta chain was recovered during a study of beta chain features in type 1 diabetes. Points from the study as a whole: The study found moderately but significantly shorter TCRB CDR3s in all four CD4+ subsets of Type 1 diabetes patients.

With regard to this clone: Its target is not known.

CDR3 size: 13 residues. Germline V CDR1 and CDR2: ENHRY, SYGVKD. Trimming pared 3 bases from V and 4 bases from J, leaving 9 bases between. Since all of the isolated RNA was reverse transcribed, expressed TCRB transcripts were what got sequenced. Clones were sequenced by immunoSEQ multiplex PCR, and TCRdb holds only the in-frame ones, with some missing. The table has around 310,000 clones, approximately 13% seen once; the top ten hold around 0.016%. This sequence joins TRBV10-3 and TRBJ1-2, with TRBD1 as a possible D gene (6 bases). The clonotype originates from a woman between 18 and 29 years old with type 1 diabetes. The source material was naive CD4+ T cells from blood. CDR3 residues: CAISEGQTYGYTF. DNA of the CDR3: TGTGCCATCAGTGAAGGACAGACCTATGGCTACACCTTC.